One and the same sample provided the 21 T cell receptor beta chains below, sequenced in a study of tumor-infiltrating lymphocytes in glioblastoma multiforme. Multiple V-beta primers and a C-beta primer amplified TCRB from RNA. TCRdb analysed the multiplex PCR reads with MiXCR anew, one entry per CDR3 protein. The sample includes 9,000 to 10,000 distinct CDR3 sequences, around 71% of them seen just once. Sequences were obtained from brain tumor tissue. The receptors were sampled from a male donor with glioblastoma.

With respect to this clonotype: This CDR3 fails to terminate in the conserved phenylalanine or tryptophan, so it likely reflects a read error. The DNA is left out, because the CDR3 cannot be placed on it with certainty; the CDR3 is given as TCRdb lists it. The CDR3 sequence: CSARDEAGLPEQLL. This chain uses TRBV20-1 with TRBJ2-1; TRBD2, the D gene given by the table, was not confirmed from the DNA. Termini included, the CDR3 measures 14 amino acids. In germline, CDR1 is DFQATT, CDR2 SNEGSKA (reference sequence).

As concerns this clonotype: The junction does not match germline at one end; this may be a read error. Here the CDR3 reads CSVGGRRGGNEQLF. As DNA, the CDR3 is TGCAGCGTTGGGGGGCGGCGGGGGGGTAATGAGCAGTTATTC. The chain employs TRBV29-1 and TRBJ2-1; 9 bases map to TRBD2. Per germline, CDR1 SQVTM and CDR2 ANQGSEA. CDR3 length equals 14 residues.

Only one count was recorded for this clonotype. One base away lies a much larger clone, so this may be a sequencing read error. The J gene is TRBJ1-3, the V gene TRBV20-1; TRBD1 might be the D (6 bases). V was clipped by 2 bases and J by 0 bases, with 11 bases between them. Looked up from germline, CDR1 is DFQATT and CDR2 is SNEGSKA (reference sequence). The CDR3 contains 15 residues. CDR3 nucleotides: TGCAGTGCTAGACTGGGGGGCCTCTCTGGAAACACCATATATTTT. It codes for CSARLGGLSGNTIYF.

About this clonotype: This sequence may be a read error, since a much larger clone differs from it by one base. This sequence joins TRBV7-3 and TRBJ2-1; D is possibly TRBD2 (7 bases). Germline V gene sequence: CDR1 SGHTA, CDR2 FQGTGA. This CDR3 is built from 15 residues. The CDR3 sequence is CVSSLEGGAGNEQFF. The CDR3, as DNA: TGTGTCAGCAGTCTCGAGGGGGGGGCTGGGAATGAGCAGTTCTTC.

A note on this clonotype: Mismatch with germline at one junction end may stem from a read error. This chain uses TRBV10-3 with TRBJ2-7; 9 bases line up with TRBD2. This CDR3 comprises 13 residues. Germline CDR1 ENHRY, CDR2 SYGVKD. The CDR3 bases are TGTGCCAGCGCCGGGACTAGCAAACACGAGCAGGTCTTC. Translated, it gives CASAGTSKHEQVF.

V and J are TRBV11-2 and TRBJ2-1; D is ambiguous. Looked up from germline, CDR1 is SGHAT and CDR2 is FQNNGV. This CDR3 has 14 amino acids. V dropped 2 bases and J dropped 6 bases, with 11 bases sitting between them. The DNA for the CDR3 is TGTGCCAGCAGCTTAACACGAGATTTCAATGAGCAGTTCTTC. Translated: CASSLTRDFNEQFF.

Here the CDR3 DNA reads TGTGCCAGCAGTGAATTAGGGGGACAGGGGGCCGACGAGCAGTACTTC. Amino acid sequence: CASSELGGQGADEQYF. This rearrangement joins TRBV6-1 to TRBJ2-7; 12 bases agree with TRBD1. The CDR3 runs 16 residues. The V and J ends lost 2 bases and 5 bases, in that order; junction bases with no gene match: 7. The germline V gene encodes CDR1 MNHNS and CDR2 SASEGT.

This clonotype has just one count. The rearrangement links TRBV6-1 to TRBJ2-2; D is unclear. Germline V lookup: CDR1 MNHNS, CDR2 SASEGT. CDR3 length equals 14 residues. The V and J ends lost 4 bases and 1 base respectively, with 7 bases between them. The CDR3 region is CASSGFRNTGELFF. The CDR3 nucleotides are TGTGCCAGCAGTGGATTCAGGAACACCGGGGAGCTGTTTTTT.

This clonotype appeared a few times. The junction departs from the called germline gene at one end, perhaps through a read error. This sequence joins TRBV7-9 and TRBJ2-5, with D possibly matching TRBD2 (6 bases). CDR1 is SEHNR, CDR2 FQNEAQ, per germline (reference sequence). This CDR3 is built from 13 residues. The CDR3 coding sequence is TGTGCCAGCAGCTTGGACTACGCGGAGACCCAGTATTTC. It specifies CASSLDYAETQYF. The whole variable domain, filled in from reference TRBV7-9 and TRBJ2-5, reads DTGVSQNPRHKITKRGQNVTFRCDPISEHNRLYWYRQTLGQGPEFLTYFQNEAQLEKSRLLSDRFSAERPKGSFSTLEIQRTEQGDSAMYLCASSLDYAETQYFGPGTRLLVL.

The chain is built from TRBV20-1 and TRBJ1-6; D possibly corresponds to TRBD1 (5 bases). The germline V gene encodes CDR1 DFQATT and CDR2 SNEGSKA (reference sequence). This CDR3 comprises 15 residues. V gave up 3 bases and J gave up 5 bases, with 14 bases separating them. CDR3 bases: TGCAGTGCTAGTATCCCAGGGACGGATAATTCACCCCTCCACTTT. It is translated as CSASIPGTDNSPLHF.

The chain recombines TRBV6-1 with TRBJ2-7, with 7 bases fitting TRBD1. Germline V gene lookup returns CDR1 MNHNS and CDR2 SASEGT. After removal of 6 bases from V and 2 bases from J, the junction contained 13 bases not matched to a gene. The CDR3 is made up of 16 amino acids. Here the CDR3 reads CASSTRGQRKTYEQYV. Here the CDR3 DNA reads TGTGCCAGCAGCACTAGGGGACAGAGAAAAACCTACGAGCAGTACGTC.

There are many counts of this clonotype. The chain joins TRBV7-8 to TRBJ2-2; TRBD1 aligns across 7 bases. Germline lookup yields CDR1 SGHVS and CDR2 FQNEAQ. This CDR3 is 14 amino acids long. Germline trimming cut 5 bases from V and 5 bases from J; bases unmatched to any gene: 5. CDR3: CASSTRQGTGELFF. The CDR3 coding sequence is TGTGCCAGCAGCACCCGACAGGGAACCGGGGAGCTGTTTTTT.

This clonotype has more than one count but fewer than ten. This may come from a read error, since a much larger clone is one base off. The gene calls are TRBV5-1 and TRBJ2-7, with 9 positions matching TRBD1. V lost 8 bases to trimming and J lost 2 bases; unmatched junction nucleotides: 8. This CDR3 region has 14 residues. Germline CDR1 and CDR2: SGHRS and YFSETQ. The CDR3: CARSAGQGPYEQYF. In DNA, the CDR3 is TGCGCCAGGAGCGCGGGACAGGGTCCCTACGAGCAGTACTTC.

Note on this clonotype: This may be a read error, as it is one base from a much larger clone. The V gene is TRBV20-1, the J gene TRBJ2-5; D is possibly TRBD1 or TRBD2 (5 bases each). The length of the CDR3 is 13 residues. Per the germline V gene, CDR1 is DFQATT and CDR2 is SNEGSKA (reference sequence). CDR3 DNA sequence: TGCAATGCTAGCTCAGGGTTGCAAGAGACCCAGTACTTC. This encodes CNASSGLQETQYF.

As concerns this clonotype: Sequence at one end of the junction differs from germline and may be a read error. The V call is TRBV20-1, the J call TRBJ2-7; 8 bases fit TRBD2. The CDR3 has 15 amino acids. CDR1 DFQATT and CDR2 SNEGSKA come from the germline V gene (reference sequence). CDR3 nucleotide sequence: TGCGGTACTAGATGGGGAGGGACTAGAGGGGGTGAGCAGTACTTT. Protein: CGTRWGGTRGGEQYF.

As concerns this clonotype: Without the conserved terminal phenylalanine or tryptophan, this CDR3 likely stems from a read error. V usage is TRBV20-1 and J usage is TRBJ1-1, with D unclear. The germline V gene encodes CDR1 DFQATT and CDR2 SNEGSKA (reference sequence). The CDR3 has 15 amino acids. Here the CDR3 DNA reads TGCAGTACTAGGGAAGGACGGCAGATGAACGCTGAAGCTTTCGTT. It yields the protein CSTREGRQMNAEAFV.

The table lists this clonotype with a few counts. J is TRBJ2-5 and V is TRBV10-3, with TRBD1 identical over 8 bases. V shed 2 bases and J 1 base; nucleotides not matched to a gene: 9. Germline V lookup: CDR1 ENHRY, CDR2 SYGVKD. The CDR3 extends over 17 amino acids. CDR3 sequence (DNA): TGTGCCATCAGTGAGATTGTAGACAGGGGTGTCCAAGAGACCCAGTACTTC. It codes for CAISEIVDRGVQETQYF.

To note about this clonotype: A junction boundary mismatches the germline segment, possibly from a read error. This chain uses TRBV20-1 with TRBJ2-3; D is unclear. This CDR3 comprises 17 residues. The germline V gene encodes CDR1 DFQATT and CDR2 SNEGSKA (reference sequence). The CDR3 nucleotides are TGCAGTGCTAGAGATGCCGGACCTGTTTCCCACACAGATACCCAGTATTTT. Translation: CSARDAGPVSHTDTQYF.

This chain uses TRBV11-2 with TRBJ2-2; D tentatively fits TRBD1 or TRBD2 (5 bases each). Germline CDR1 SGHAT, CDR2 FQNNGV. The CDR3 totals 17 residues. V was trimmed by 6 bases and J by 0 bases, leaving 17 bases between them. The chain's CDR3 is CASSPGPGFANTGELFF. Here the CDR3 DNA reads TGTGCCAGCAGTCCAGGGCCGGGATTCGCGAACACCGGGGAGCTGTTTTTT.

This clonotype was detected once. The chain carries TRBV20-1 and TRBJ1-2, with D hard to call. Trimming left V 0 bases short and J 2 bases short, with 10 bases between. CDR3 length equals 14 residues. Germline V gives CDR1 DFQATT, CDR2 SNEGSKA (reference sequence). The chain's CDR3 is CSARDSNINYGYTF. The CDR3 region has the DNA TGCAGTGCTAGAGACAGCAATATCAACTATGGCTACACCTTC.

J is TRBJ2-7 and V is TRBV20-1; D is undetermined. This CDR3 region has 10 residues. The V gene lost 3 bases and the J gene lost 7 bases, with 7 bases spanning the gap. CDR1 is DFQATT, CDR2 SNEGSKA, per germline (reference sequence). The DNA of the CDR3 is TGCAGTGCTAGTAAATTGGAGCAGTACTTC. It codes for CSASKLEQYF.